Listed below are T cell receptor beta chains from one sample, sequenced in a study of CD8 T cells in Susac syndrome. Each CDR3 protein gets one entry after TCRdb re-called the immunoSEQ multiplex PCR reads with MiXCR. The table has 100,000 to 150,000 distinct CDR3 sequences, 95% to 96% seen once. Sequenced material: CD4+ T cells from PBMCs. The receptors were sampled from a human donor with Susac syndrome. The CDR3 runs from the conserved cysteine through the conserved F or W. Fields, in order: clone size, J gene, D gene, V gene, CDR3 protein, CDR3 DNA. A D gene is named only where the DNA matches it firmly. Clone size is shown for a subset of rows, as once, few, many or a class of expanded clone.

NA | TRBJ2-1 | NA | TRBV4-2 | CASSQVRQGSNEQFF | TGTGCCAGCAGCCAAGTAAGGCAGGGTAGTAATGAGCAGTTCTTC
NA | TRBJ2-6 | NA | TRBV7-2 | CASSLVGANVLTF | TGTGCCAGCAGCTTAGTTGGGGCCAACGTCCTGACTTTC
NA | TRBJ2-3 | TRBD2 | TRBV30 | CAWSVTRERADTQYF | TGTGCCTGGAGTGTTACGCGGGAGAGGGCCGATACGCAGTATTTT
NA | TRBJ2-5 | NA | TRBV2 | CASSVGRSQETQYF | TGTGCCAGCAGTGTGGGGAGGTCACAAGAGACCCAGTACTTC
NA | TRBJ1-2 | NA | TRBV28 | CASTATANYGYTF | TGTGCCAGTACGGCGACGGCGAACTATGGCTACACCTTC
NA | TRBJ2-1 | NA | TRBV2 | CASSTNDEQFF | TGTGCCAGCAGTACAAACGATGAGCAGTTCTTC
NA | TRBJ2-5 | NA | TRBV29-1 | CSSREGETQYF | TGCAGCTCACGCGAGGGAGAGACCCAGTACTTC
NA | TRBJ2-7 | NA | TRBV4-2 | CASSQSGADEQYF | TGTGCCAGCAGCCAGTCCGGAGCGGACGAGCAGTACTTC
NA | TRBJ2-7 | NA | TRBV7-2 | CASSLGQPPAYEQYF | TGTGCCAGCAGCTTAGGGCAGCCTCCTGCCTACGAGCAGTACTTC
NA | TRBJ1-2 | TRBD1 | TRBV28 | CASSPPAGGRNYGYTF | TGTGCCAGCAGTCCCCCCGCAGGGGGGCGCAATTATGGCTACACCTTC
once | TRBJ2-1 | TRBD2 | TRBV6-2/TRBV6-3 | CASSWRGSGSISDEQFF | TGTGCCAGCAGTTGGCGGGGTAGCGGGAGTATTTCCGATGAGCAGTTCTTC
NA | TRBJ2-1 | NA | TRBV20-1 | CSARLGSSYNEQFF | TGCAGTGCTAGACTCGGGAGCTCCTACAATGAGCAGTTCTTC
NA | TRBJ2-1 | NA | TRBV29-1 | CSVEFGTPNEQFF | TGCAGCGTTGAATTCGGGACTCCAAATGAGCAGTTCTTC
once | TRBJ1-2 | NA | TRBV5-1 | CASSLDGQYGYTF | TGCGCCAGCAGCTTGGACGGACAGTATGGCTACACCTTC
NA | TRBJ2-2 | TRBD2 | TRBV10-3 | CAISALAGVNGELFF | TGTGCCATCAGCGCACTAGCGGGAGTCAACGGGGAGCTGTTTTTT
NA | TRBJ2-5 | NA | TRBV29-1 | CSVVPRETQYF | TGCAGCGTTGTGCCACGGGAGACCCAGTACTTC
NA | TRBJ2-1 | NA | TRBV29-1 | CSVEGGEVSYNEQFF | TGCAGCGTTGAAGGCGGGGAGGTCTCCTACAATGAGCAGTTCTTC
NA | TRBJ1-2 | NA | TRBV30 | CAWSVLGRVNGYTF | TGTGCCTGGAGTGTACTTGGGAGGGTAAATGGCTACACCTTC